A single TCR beta chain is shown here with its context. Its cognate antigen is unknown. The data are from a study of T cell responses to AZD1222 COVID-19 vaccine. Study observations and caveats: Breadth and depth of Spike-specific TCRs rose after two AZD1222 doses.

The repertoire was sequenced with immunoSEQ multiplex PCR; TCRdb's copy has only in-frame clones and lacks some. The sample consists of over 110,000 clones, 90% of them appearing once. Second doses were pooled across both intervals (about 4 or about 12 weeks). V lost 3 bases to trimming and J lost 3 bases; unmatched junction nucleotides: 9. Germline V gene sequence: CDR1 DFQATT, CDR2 SNEGSKA (reference sequence). The CDR3 runs to 15 residues. V and J are TRBV20-1 and TRBJ2-3; 7 nucleotides match TRBD2. Sequencing used peripheral blood, obtained 28 days after the second AZD1222 dose. This sequence was found in an adult who received the AZD1222 COVID-19 vaccine. The CDR3 region is CSASASGRVTDTQYF. CDR3 in DNA: TGCAGTGCTAGTGCTAGCGGAAGGGTAACAGATACGCAGTATTTT.